The source of this TCR beta chain is a study of response to subunit inactivated influenza vaccine. Germline CDR1 is SGDLS and CDR2 is YYNGEE. V dropped 4 bases and J dropped 3 bases, with 16 bases sitting between them. CDR3 length: 15 residues. TCRdb re-derived calls from the RT-PCR reads in MiXCR, one entry per CDR3 protein. This table holds 500,000 to 600,000 distinct CDR3 sequences, under 9% found once. This clonotype was observed many times. The antigen is not known. Study outcomes and limitations: Researchers suggested that each seasonal influenza vaccination recruits few new T cells.

The receptor's source is a man between 50 and 70 years old who received an inactivated influenza vaccine. The source material was PBMCs from blood, sampled about 23 months after vaccination. V and J are TRBV9 and TRBJ2-5; a possible D gene is TRBD2 (6 bases). CDR3 sequence (DNA): TGTGCCAGCAGCCCGGGGCCGGGGGAGAAAGAGACCCAGTACTTC. Translated: CASSPGPGEKETQYF.